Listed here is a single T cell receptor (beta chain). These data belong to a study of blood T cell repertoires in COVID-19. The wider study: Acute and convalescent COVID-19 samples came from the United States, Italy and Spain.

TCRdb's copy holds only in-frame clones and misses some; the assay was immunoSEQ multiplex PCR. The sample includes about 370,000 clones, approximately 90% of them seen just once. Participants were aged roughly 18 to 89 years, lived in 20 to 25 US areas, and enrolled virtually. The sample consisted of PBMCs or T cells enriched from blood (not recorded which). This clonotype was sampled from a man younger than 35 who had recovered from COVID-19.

The CDR3 sequence: CASFLGDSNYGYTF. The CDR3 nucleotides read TGCGCCAGCTTTCTAGGAGACTCTAACTATGGCTACACCTTC. The V and J genes are TRBV5-1 and TRBJ1-2; D unresolved. Trimming left V 7 bases short and J 0 bases short, with 13 bases between. The CDR3 has 14 amino acids. Germline CDR1 and CDR2: SGHRS and YFSETQ.